The TCR beta chain under discussion was sequenced for a study of blood T cell repertoires in COVID-19. Across the whole study: Nucleic acid was either cDNA or gDNA, and it came from T cells, B-cell-depleted T cells, or PBMCs.

This clone has a handful of counts. Study processing details: Amplification of reference gene primers was used by the study to estimate nucleated cell counts. Clones were read by immunoSEQ multiplex PCR, and TCRdb kept only the in-frame ones, dropping some. The V and J calls and the clone size are those of that table, but D and trimming were determined from the DNA. The sample consists of a few hundred thousand clones, roughly nine tenths of them appearing once. Germline assignment: CDR1 LNHDA and CDR2 SQIVND (reference sequence). CDR3 length: 16 amino acids. After removal of 5 bases from V and 4 bases from J, the junction contained 11 bases not matched to a gene. Either two negative PCRs, clearance, or symptom resolution qualified Cohort 3 donors as recovered.

The gene calls are TRBV19 and TRBJ1-5, with 7 bases lining up with TRBD1. This clonotype originated in a woman aged 25 to 39 who had recovered from COVID-19. The specimen sequenced was PBMCs or T cells enriched from blood (not recorded which). The CDR3 nucleotides read TGTGCCAGTAGTCGACGACAGGGCTCCCAAAATCAGCCCCAGCATTTT. Protein: CASSRRQGSQNQPQHF.